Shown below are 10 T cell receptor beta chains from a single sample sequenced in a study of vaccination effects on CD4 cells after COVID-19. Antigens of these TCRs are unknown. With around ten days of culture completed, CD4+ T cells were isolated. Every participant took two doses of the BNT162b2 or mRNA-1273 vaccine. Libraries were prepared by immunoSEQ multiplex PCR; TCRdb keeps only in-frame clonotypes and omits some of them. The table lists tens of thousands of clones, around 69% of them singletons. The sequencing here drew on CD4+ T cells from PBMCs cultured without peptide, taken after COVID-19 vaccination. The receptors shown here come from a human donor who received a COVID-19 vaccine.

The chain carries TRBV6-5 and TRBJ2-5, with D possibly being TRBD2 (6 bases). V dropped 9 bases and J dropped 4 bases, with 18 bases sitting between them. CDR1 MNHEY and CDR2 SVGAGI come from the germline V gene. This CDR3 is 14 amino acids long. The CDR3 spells CASGYWRGGETQYF. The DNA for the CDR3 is TGTGCCAGTGGTTATTGGAGGGGTGGAGAGACCCAGTACTTC.

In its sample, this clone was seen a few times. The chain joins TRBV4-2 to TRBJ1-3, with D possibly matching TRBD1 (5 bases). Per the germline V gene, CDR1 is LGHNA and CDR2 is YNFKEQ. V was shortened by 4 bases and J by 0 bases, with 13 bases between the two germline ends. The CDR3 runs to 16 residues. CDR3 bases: TGTGCCAGCAGCCTCGGGGCCCCAAACTCTGGAAACACCATATATTTT. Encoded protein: CASSLGAPNSGNTIYF.

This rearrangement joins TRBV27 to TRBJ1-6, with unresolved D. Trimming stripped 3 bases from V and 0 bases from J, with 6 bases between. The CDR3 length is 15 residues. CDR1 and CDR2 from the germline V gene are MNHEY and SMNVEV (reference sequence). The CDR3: CASSLGYSYNSPLHF. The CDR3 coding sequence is TGTGCCAGCAGTTTGGGGTACTCCTATAATTCACCCCTCCACTTT.

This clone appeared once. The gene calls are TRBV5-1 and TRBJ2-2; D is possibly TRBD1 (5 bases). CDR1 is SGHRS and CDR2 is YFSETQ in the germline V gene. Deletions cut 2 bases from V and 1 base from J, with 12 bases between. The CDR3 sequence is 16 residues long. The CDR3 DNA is TGCGCCAGCAGCTTCCTTAGGCAGGGGAACACCGGGGAGCTGTTTTTT. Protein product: CASSFLRQGNTGELFF.

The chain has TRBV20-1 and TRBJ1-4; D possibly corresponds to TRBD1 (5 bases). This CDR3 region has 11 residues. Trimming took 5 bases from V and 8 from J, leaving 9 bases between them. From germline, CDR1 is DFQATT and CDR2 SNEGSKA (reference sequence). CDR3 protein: CSAGGNEKLFF. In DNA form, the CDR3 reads TGCAGTGCTGGGGGGAACGAAAAACTGTTTTTT.

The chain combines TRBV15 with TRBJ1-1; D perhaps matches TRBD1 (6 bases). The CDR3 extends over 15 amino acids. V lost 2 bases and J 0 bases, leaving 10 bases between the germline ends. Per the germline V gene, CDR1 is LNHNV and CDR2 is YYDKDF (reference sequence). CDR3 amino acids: CATSRPGALNTEAFF. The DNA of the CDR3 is TGTGCCACCAGCAGACCGGGGGCATTGAACACTGAAGCTTTCTTT.

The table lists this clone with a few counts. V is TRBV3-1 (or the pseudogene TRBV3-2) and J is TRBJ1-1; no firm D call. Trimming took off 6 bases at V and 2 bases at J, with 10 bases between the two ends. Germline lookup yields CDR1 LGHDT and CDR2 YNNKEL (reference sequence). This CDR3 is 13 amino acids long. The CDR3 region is CASRRGLNTEAFF. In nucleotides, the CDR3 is TGTGCCAGCAGACGCGGACTCAACACTGAAGCTTTCTTT.

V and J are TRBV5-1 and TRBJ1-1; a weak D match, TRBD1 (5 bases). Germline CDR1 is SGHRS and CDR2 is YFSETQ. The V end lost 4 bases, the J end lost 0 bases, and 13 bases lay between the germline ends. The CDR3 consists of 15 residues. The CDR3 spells CASSPRTLLNTEAFF. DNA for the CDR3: TGCGCCAGCAGCCCTAGGACACTTTTGAACACTGAAGCTTTCTTT.

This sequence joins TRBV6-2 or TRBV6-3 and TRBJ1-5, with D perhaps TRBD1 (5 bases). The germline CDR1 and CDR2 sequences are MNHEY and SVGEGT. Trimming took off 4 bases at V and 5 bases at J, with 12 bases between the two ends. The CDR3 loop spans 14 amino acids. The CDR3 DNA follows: TGTGCCAGCAGTTTGGACATCACCTATCAGCCCCAGCATTTT. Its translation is CASSLDITYQPQHF.

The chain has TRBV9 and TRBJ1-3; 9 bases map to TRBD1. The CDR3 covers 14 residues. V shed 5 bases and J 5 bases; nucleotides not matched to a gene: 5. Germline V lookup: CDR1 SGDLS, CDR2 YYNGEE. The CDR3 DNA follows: TGTGCCAGCAGTGAAGGGACAGGGAGAAACACCATATATTTT. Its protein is CASSEGTGRNTIYF.